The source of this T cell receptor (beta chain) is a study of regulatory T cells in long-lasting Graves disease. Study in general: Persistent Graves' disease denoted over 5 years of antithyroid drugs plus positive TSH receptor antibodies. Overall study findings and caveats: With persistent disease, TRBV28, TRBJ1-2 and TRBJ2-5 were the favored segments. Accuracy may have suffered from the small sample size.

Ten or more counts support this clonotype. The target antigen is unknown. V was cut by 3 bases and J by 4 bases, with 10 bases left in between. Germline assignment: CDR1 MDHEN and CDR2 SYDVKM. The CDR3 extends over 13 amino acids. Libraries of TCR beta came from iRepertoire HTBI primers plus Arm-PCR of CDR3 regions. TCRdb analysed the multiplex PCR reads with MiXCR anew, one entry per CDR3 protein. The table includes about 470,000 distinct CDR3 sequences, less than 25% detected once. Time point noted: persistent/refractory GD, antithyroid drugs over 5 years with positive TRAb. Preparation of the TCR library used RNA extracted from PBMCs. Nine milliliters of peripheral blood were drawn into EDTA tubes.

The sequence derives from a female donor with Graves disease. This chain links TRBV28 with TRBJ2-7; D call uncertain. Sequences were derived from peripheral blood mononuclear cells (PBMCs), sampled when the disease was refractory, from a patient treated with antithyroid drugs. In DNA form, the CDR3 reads TGTGCCAGCAGTTTCCGGCTTTTGTACGAGCAGTACTTC. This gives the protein CASSFRLLYEQYF.